This T cell receptor beta chain is drawn from a study of OX40 agonist ivuxolimab in advanced cancers. Study summary: Those treated in dose escalation had hepatocellular carcinoma, melanoma, renal cell cancer or head and neck cancer.

V was pared by 3 bases and J by 4 bases, with 16 bases between. This CDR3 is 15 amino acids long. In germline, CDR1 is MGHRA, CDR2 YSYEKL. The repertoire was sequenced with immunoSEQ multiplex PCR; TCRdb's copy has only in-frame clones and lacks some. The sample shows roughly 62,000 clones, about 90% of them seen only once. The rearrangement joins TRBV4-1 to TRBJ2-7; tentatively, D is TRBD2 (5 bases). This material consisted of CD4+ or CD8+ T cells sorted from blood, taken in a trial of the OX40 agonist ivuxolimab. The TCR sequence derives from an adult with an advanced solid tumor such as melanoma, head and neck, liver or kidney cancer. CDR3 sequence reads: CASSHDMTIEYEQYF. In nucleotides, the CDR3 is TGCGCCAGCAGCCATGACATGACTATAGAGTACGAGCAGTACTTC.